This TCR beta chain appears in the sequencing data of a study of T cells in Graves' hyperthyroidism and ophthalmopathy. This CDR3 has 15 amino acids. Germline CDR1 is MNHNS and CDR2 is SASEGT. Between the trimmed V and J ends, which lost 3 bases and 1 base, there was a span of 12 bases. This clonotype was recorded at least ten times. TCR beta CDR3 sequences were amplified from RNA transcripts. The study used the HTBI primer set for a first-round RT-PCR of the TCR CDR3. TCRdb fed the multiplex PCR reads into MiXCR, producing one record per CDR3 protein. Found here are under 750,000 distinct CDR3 sequences, around 20% of them singletons; the top ten hold roughly a sixth.

The sequencing sample was made of blood. The sequence derives from a woman between 45 and 60 years old with Graves' hyperthyroidism that later progressed to Graves' ophthalmopathy. The chain combines TRBV6-1 with TRBJ1-1; weak D call: TRBD1 (5 bases). CDR3 loop: CASSDLGRANTEAFF. The CDR3, as DNA: TGTGCCAGCAGTGATCTTGGCAGGGCGAACACTGAAGCTTTCTTT.